This record looks at one T cell receptor beta chain sequence and its context. The record originates from a study of control samples from healthy donors and cancer patients. Trimming at V came to 6 bases and at J to 5 bases, leaving 7 bases not matched to a gene. This CDR3 has 14 amino acids. CDR1 is MNHEY and CDR2 is SVGAGI in the germline V gene. The repertoire was sequenced with immunoSEQ multiplex PCR; TCRdb's copy has only in-frame clones and lacks some. The sample yields under 450,000 clones, roughly 90% seen once. Input material: PBMCs. The rearrangement uses TRBV6-5 and TRBJ2-5; TRBD1 matches 9 bases. The receptor's source is a man in his forties or fifties with head and neck cancer. The DNA for the CDR3 is TGTGCCAGCAGACAGACAGGGGGAATGGAGACCCAGTACTTC. Protein sequence: CASRQTGGMETQYF.